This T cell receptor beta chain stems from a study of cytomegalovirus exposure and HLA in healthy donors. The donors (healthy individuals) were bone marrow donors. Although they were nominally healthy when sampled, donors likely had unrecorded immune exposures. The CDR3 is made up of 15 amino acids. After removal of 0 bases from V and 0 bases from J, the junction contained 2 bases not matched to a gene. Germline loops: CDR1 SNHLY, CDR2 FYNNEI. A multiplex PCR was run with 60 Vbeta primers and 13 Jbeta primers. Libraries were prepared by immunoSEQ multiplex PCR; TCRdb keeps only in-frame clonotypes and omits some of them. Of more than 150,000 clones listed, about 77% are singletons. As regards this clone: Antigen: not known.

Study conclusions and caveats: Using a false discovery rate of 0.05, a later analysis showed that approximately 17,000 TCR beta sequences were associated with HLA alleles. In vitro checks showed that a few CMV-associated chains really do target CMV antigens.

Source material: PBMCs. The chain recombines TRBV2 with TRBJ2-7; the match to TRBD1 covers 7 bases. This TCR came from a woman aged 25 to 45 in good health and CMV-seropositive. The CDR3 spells CASSEARDSSYEQYF. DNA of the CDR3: TGTGCCAGCAGTGAAGCCAGGGACAGCTCCTACGAGCAGTACTTC.